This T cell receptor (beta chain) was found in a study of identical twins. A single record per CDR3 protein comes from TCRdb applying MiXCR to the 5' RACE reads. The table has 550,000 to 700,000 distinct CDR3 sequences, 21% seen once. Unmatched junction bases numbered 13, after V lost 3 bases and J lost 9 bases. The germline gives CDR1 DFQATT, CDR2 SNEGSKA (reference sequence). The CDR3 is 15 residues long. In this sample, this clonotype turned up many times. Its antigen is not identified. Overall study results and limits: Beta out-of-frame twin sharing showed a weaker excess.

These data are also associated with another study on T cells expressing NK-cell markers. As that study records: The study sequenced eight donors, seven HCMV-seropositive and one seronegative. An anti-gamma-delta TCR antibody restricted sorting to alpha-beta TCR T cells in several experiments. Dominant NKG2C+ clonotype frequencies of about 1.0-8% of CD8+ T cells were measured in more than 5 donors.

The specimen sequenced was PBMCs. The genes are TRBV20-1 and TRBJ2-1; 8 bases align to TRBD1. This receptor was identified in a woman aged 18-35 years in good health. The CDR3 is CSASRGPPTASEQFF. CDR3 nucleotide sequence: TGCAGTGCTAGCAGGGGGCCCCCAACGGCTAGTGAGCAGTTCTTC.